Presented here are 25 T cell receptor beta chains from one specimen sequenced in a study of T-cell reconstitution after alpha-beta-depleted transplantation in children. A library of TCRbeta sequences, prepared with unique molecular identifiers, was generated. TCRdb called the PCR reads again in MiXCR, with one record for every CDR3 protein. The sample has roughly 570,000 distinct CDR3 sequences, 27% seen once; the top ten hold about 35%. This sample comprised PBMCs, obtained before TCRalphabeta/CD19-depleted stem cell transplant. These receptors were taken from a boy younger than two with Wiskott-Aldrich syndrome, due to receive a stem cell transplant.

V is TRBV5-1 and J is TRBJ2-5; D is perhaps TRBD1 or TRBD2 (5 bases each). Germline V gives CDR1 SGHRS, CDR2 YFSETQ. This CDR3 comprises 14 residues. V lost 2 bases, J lost 4 bases, and 12 bases lay in between. DNA for the CDR3: TGCGCCAGCAGCTTTGGGGACGCCTCAGAGACCCAGTACTTC. As protein: CASSFGDASETQYF.

This clonotype was seen a few times. This chain connects TRBV10-3 to TRBJ2-1, with 7 bases lining up with TRBD2. Per germline, CDR1 ENHRY and CDR2 SYGVKD. The CDR3 extends over 15 amino acids. J lost 8 bases, V lost 0 bases, and 7 bases had no gene match. The CDR3 here is CAISESGGRTYEQFF. In nucleotides, the CDR3 is TGTGCCATCAGTGAGTCCGGCGGGAGAACGTATGAGCAGTTCTTC.

This clonotype was seen more than once but under ten times. V usage is TRBV20-1 and J usage is TRBJ2-3; TRBD2 matches at 7 bases. The V gene's germline CDR1 is DFQATT and CDR2 SNEGSKA (reference sequence). CDR3 length equals 16 residues. V was pared by 6 bases and J by 4 bases, with 16 bases of the junction left unmatched. CDR3 sequence reads: CSAMRPRGLAADTQYF. For the CDR3, the DNA is TGCAGTGCAATGCGCCCCCGTGGGCTAGCGGCAGATACGCAGTATTTT.

The rearrangement joins TRBV5-1 to TRBJ2-3; the match to TRBD2 covers 7 bases. The trim removed 7 bases at V and 2 bases at J, leaving 7 bases unmatched. Germline lookup yields CDR1 SGHRS and CDR2 YFSETQ. This CDR3 is 14 amino acids long. Here the CDR3 reads CASQAGLLTDTQYF. CDR3 DNA: TGCGCCAGCCAAGCGGGGCTGCTCACAGATACGCAGTATTTT. The complete variable domain, with remaining parts taken from reference TRBV5-1 and TRBJ2-3, reads KAGVTQTPRYLIKTRGQQVTLSCSPISGHRSVSWYQQTPGQGLQFLFEYFSETQRNKGNFPGRFSGRQFSNSRSEMNVSTLELGDSALYLCASQAGLLTDTQYFGPGTRLTVL.

The chain links TRBV29-1 to TRBJ2-5, with 9 bases identical to TRBD2. The J segment lost 5 bases and the V segment lost 7 bases, leaving 11 bases of the junction unmatched. This CDR3 is built from 14 residues. CDR1 and CDR2 (germline): SQVTM, ANQGSEA. CDR3 nucleotides: TGCAGCGCTAATCCGGGACTAGCCGTTGAGACCCAGTACTTC. Translation: CSANPGLAVETQYF.

This clonotype occurred a few times. This chain links TRBV11-2 with TRBJ2-3, with D possibly TRBD2 on 6 matching bases. Germline-derived CDR1 and CDR2 are SGHAT and FQNNGV. This CDR3 has 15 amino acids. The germline V and J ends were trimmed by 1 base and 2 bases, with 10 bases remaining between them. The CDR3 reads CASSLGGRPTDTQYF. The CDR3 DNA follows: TGTGCCAGCAGCTTAGGGGGGAGGCCCACAGATACGCAGTATTTT.

In its sample, this clonotype was seen many times. The junction shows a germline mismatch at one end, possibly a read error. This chain connects TRBV5-1 to TRBJ2-7; 7 bases line up with TRBD2. CDR1 and CDR2 from the germline V gene are SGHRS and YFSETQ. There are 13 residues in the CDR3. Here the CDR3 reads CASSLAGPYEQYF. CDR3 nucleotide sequence: TGTGCCAGCAGTTTAGCGGGCCCCTACGAGCAGTACTTC.

This chain connects TRBV6-1 to TRBJ1-2, with 9 bases that match TRBD1. Germline V gene lookup returns CDR1 MNHNS and CDR2 SASEGT. The CDR3 sequence is 16 residues long. Trimming removed 3 bases from V and 3 bases from J; junction bases left unmatched: 8. The CDR3 DNA reads as TGTGCCAGCAGTGACGGTTCGGGACAGGGTCACTATGGCTACACCTTC. Protein product: CASSDGSGQGHYGYTF.

The chain recombines TRBV20-1 with TRBJ2-7; no firm D call. The CDR3 has 15 amino acids. The germline V gene has CDR1 DFQATT and CDR2 SNEGSKA (reference sequence). Trimming shortened V by 0 bases and J by 2 bases, and 14 bases separated the two germline ends. The CDR3 here is CSARDLGMSPYEQYF. CDR3 DNA sequence: TGCAGTGCTAGAGATCTGGGCATGAGCCCCTACGAGCAGTACTTC.

The table lists this clonotype with a few counts. The rearrangement links TRBV7-8 to TRBJ2-5; 10 bases map to TRBD1. The CDR3 totals 15 residues. V lost 4 bases to trimming and J lost 5 bases; unmatched junction nucleotides: 7. Germline CDR1 is SGHVS and CDR2 is FQNEAQ. CDR3 nucleotide sequence: TGTGCCAGCAGCTCAACCGGGACAGGGGACGAGACCCAGTACTTC. As protein: CASSSTGTGDETQYF.

Only a few counts were recorded for this clonotype. The chain has TRBV10-3 and TRBJ2-7; TRBD1 matches at 9 bases. The J segment lost 4 bases and the V segment lost 4 bases, leaving 8 bases of the junction unmatched. The CDR3 is 15 amino acids. Germline CDR1 and CDR2: ENHRY and SYGVKD. The CDR3 sequence is CAISVTGTGFYEQYF. CDR3 sequence (DNA): TGTGCCATCAGTGTCACGGGGACAGGGTTTTACGAGCAGTACTTC.

This clonotype came up a few times. The chain links TRBV5-1 to TRBJ2-7; 10 bases are a match to TRBD2. The junction had 4 bases not matched to a gene; V was cut back by 3 bases and J by 1 base. CDR1 is SGHRS and CDR2 is YFSETQ in the germline V gene. The CDR3 totals 15 residues. Here the CDR3 reads CASSWGTSDSYEQYF. The CDR3 coding sequence is TGCGCCAGCAGCTGGGGGACTAGCGATTCCTACGAGCAGTACTTC.

This clonotype has a handful of counts. The chain joins TRBV27 to TRBJ2-5; 7 positions agree with TRBD1. The CDR3 consists of 14 residues. The germline V gene encodes CDR1 MNHEY and CDR2 SMNVEV (reference sequence). The V segment lost 4 bases and the J segment 3 bases; nucleotides outside the gene matches: 5. Here the CDR3 DNA reads TGTGCCAGCAGTTCCCCAGGGACAGAAGAGACCCAGTACTTC. Protein: CASSSPGTEETQYF.

The V call is TRBV6-5, the J call TRBJ2-4; 7 positions agree with TRBD1. V lost 4 bases and J lost 5; bases outside the gene matches: 5. This CDR3 is built from 14 residues. Per the germline V gene, CDR1 is MNHEY and CDR2 is SVGAGI. This CDR3 reads CASSSLDRQNIQYF. CDR3 sequence (DNA): TGTGCCAGCAGTTCCTTGGACAGGCAAAACATTCAGTACTTC.

This clonotype occurred a few times. The chain has TRBV7-2 and TRBJ1-3; D might be TRBD1 (5 bases). V was clipped by 1 base and J by 3 bases, with 7 bases between them. Germline V gene lookup returns CDR1 SGHTA and CDR2 FQGNSA. This CDR3 is built from 14 residues. CDR3 protein: CASSLGGVGNTIYF. The CDR3 DNA follows: TGTGCCAGCAGCTTAGGAGGGGTTGGAAACACCATATATTTT.

This chain connects TRBV10-3 to TRBJ2-7; 12 bases are a match to TRBD2. CDR3 size: 15 residues. The germline V gene encodes CDR1 ENHRY and CDR2 SYGVKD. The ends lost 5 bases at V and 4 bases at J; junction bases unmatched: 6. This CDR3 is CAISSGTSGLYEQYF. Here the CDR3 DNA reads TGTGCCATCAGTTCCGGGACTAGCGGGCTTTACGAGCAGTACTTC.

The CDR3 DNA reads as TGTGCCAGCAGTTACTCCAGGGATAGGACAGGGGGGCATAAGACGCAGTATTTT. It specifies CASSYSRDRTGGHKTQYF. The V gene is TRBV6-5, the J gene TRBJ2-3, with 10 positions matching TRBD1. The CDR3 sequence is 18 residues long. The germline V gene encodes CDR1 MNHEY and CDR2 SVGAGI. Trimming took 0 bases from V and 9 from J; bases not matched to a gene: 15.

The V call is TRBV27, the J call TRBJ2-5; D tentatively reads TRBD1 or TRBD2 (5 bases each). Germline V gives CDR1 MNHEY, CDR2 SMNVEV (reference sequence). This CDR3 contains 17 residues. Trimming took off 6 bases at V and 7 bases at J, with 27 bases between the two ends. The CDR3 loop is CASSPSEVTGLMGTQYF. The CDR3 bases are TGTGCCAGCAGCCCGTCAGAGGTAACGGGGCTTATGGGGACCCAGTACTTC.

V is TRBV19 and J is TRBJ1-6, with D tentatively TRBD1 (6 bases). Germline-derived CDR1 and CDR2 are LNHDA and SQIVND (reference sequence). The CDR3 length is 13 residues. V was cut by 3 bases and J by 9 bases, with 9 bases left in between. CDR3 DNA: TGTGCCAGTAGTATCAGGGGAAGTTCACCCCTCCACTTT. It translates to CASSIRGSSPLHF.

This clonotype occurred once. The chain combines TRBV7-9 with TRBJ1-1, with D perhaps matching TRBD1 (6 bases). The CDR3 covers 13 residues. Germline assignment: CDR1 SEHNR and CDR2 FQNEAQ (reference sequence). V gave up 6 bases and J gave up 3 bases, with 11 bases separating them. The CDR3 nucleotides are TGTGCCAGCAGTCGTGGGACATACACTGAAGCTTTCTTT. This gives the protein CASSRGTYTEAFF.

The rearrangement links TRBV6-2 or TRBV6-3 to TRBJ2-1; D could derive from TRBD1 or TRBD2 (6 bases each). The CDR3 length is 14 residues. V was pared by 10 bases and J by 5 bases, with 18 bases between. Per the germline V gene, CDR1 is MNHEY and CDR2 is SVGEGT. The CDR3 loop is CATKTGAGDNEQFF. Here the CDR3 DNA reads TGTGCCACCAAGACGGGGGCAGGGGACAATGAGCAGTTCTTC.

This clonotype is a singleton in its sample. The chain recombines TRBV30 with TRBJ1-1; D gene unclear. The germline V and J ends were trimmed by 3 bases and 0 bases, with 11 bases remaining between them. The germline CDR1 and CDR2 sequences are GTSNPN and SVGIG (reference sequence). The CDR3 is made up of 14 amino acids. CDR3 protein: CAWSFGNMNTEAFF. CDR3 sequence (DNA): TGTGCCTGGAGCTTCGGGAACATGAACACTGAAGCTTTCTTT.

The chain links TRBV20-1 to TRBJ1-1, with no clear D. The CDR3 has 13 residues. CDR1 and CDR2 from the germline V gene are DFQATT and SNEGSKA (reference sequence). V lost 3 bases, J lost 0 bases, and 8 bases lay in between. The CDR3 DNA reads TGCAGTGCTAGTGGCAGGCTGAACACTGAAGCTTTCTTT. Protein product: CSASGRLNTEAFF.

This clonotype was counted between two and nine times. The CDR3 spells CASSLGLEWGEQYF. The CDR3 DNA sequence: TGTGCCAGCAGCTTGGGGTTAGAGTGGGGCGAGCAGTACTTC. This chain joins TRBV5-5 and TRBJ2-7; D is unresolved. Looked up from germline, CDR1 is SGHKS and CDR2 is YYEKEE (reference sequence). V dropped 0 bases and J dropped 6 bases, with 13 bases sitting between them. CDR3 size: 14 residues.

The chain has TRBV3-1 and TRBJ2-1; no clear D. Germline-derived CDR1 and CDR2 are LGHDT and YNNKEL (reference sequence). V lost 2 bases and J 7 bases, leaving 9 bases between the germline ends. This CDR3 spans 13 amino acids. CDR3 residues: CASSQQFRNEQFF. For the CDR3, the DNA is TGTGCCAGCAGCCAACAATTTCGGAATGAGCAGTTCTTC.